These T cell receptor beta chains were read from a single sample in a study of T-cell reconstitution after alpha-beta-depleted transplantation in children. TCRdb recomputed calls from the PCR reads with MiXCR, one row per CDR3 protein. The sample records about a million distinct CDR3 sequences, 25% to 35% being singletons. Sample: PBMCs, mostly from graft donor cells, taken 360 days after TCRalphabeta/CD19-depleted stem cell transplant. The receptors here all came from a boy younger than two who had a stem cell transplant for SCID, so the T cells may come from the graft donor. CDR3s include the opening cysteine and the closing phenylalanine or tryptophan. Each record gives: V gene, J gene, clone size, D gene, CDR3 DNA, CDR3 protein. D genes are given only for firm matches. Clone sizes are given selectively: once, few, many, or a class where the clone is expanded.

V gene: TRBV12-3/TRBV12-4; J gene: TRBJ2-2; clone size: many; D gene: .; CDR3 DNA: TGTGCCAGCAGCCCCCCGAAGGCCGGGGAGCTGTTTTTT; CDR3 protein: CASSPPKAGELFF
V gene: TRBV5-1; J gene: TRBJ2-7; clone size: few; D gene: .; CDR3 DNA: TGCGCCAGCAGCCCTAATTTTCGCTACGAGCAGTACTTC; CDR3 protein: CASSPNFRYEQYF
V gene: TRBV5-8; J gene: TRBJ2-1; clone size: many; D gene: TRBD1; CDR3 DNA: TGTGCCAGCAGCTTTCTTTTGGGGCAGGGGGCTTCCTGGGAGCAGTTCTTC; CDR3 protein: CASSFLLGQGASWEQFF
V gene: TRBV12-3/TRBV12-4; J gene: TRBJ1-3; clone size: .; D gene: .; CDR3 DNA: TGTGCCAGCAGTTTGAAGGGTGCGGGCTCTGGAAACACCATATATTTT; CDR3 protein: CASSLKGAGSGNTIYF
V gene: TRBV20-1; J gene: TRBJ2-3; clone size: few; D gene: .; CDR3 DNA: TGCAGTGCGGGCGACCCTCTTGATACGCAGTATTTT; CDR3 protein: CSAGDPLDTQYF
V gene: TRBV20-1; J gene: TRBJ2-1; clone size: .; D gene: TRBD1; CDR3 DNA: TGCAGTGCCCCACAGAGGGGCCACAGGGGGTCTGAGCAGTTCTTC; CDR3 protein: CSAPQRGHRGSEQFF
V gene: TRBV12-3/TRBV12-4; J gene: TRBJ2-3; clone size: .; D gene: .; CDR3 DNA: TGTGCCAGCAGTGAATTCGTAGCCGCTGGTACGCAGTATTTT; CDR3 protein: CASSEFVAAGTQYF
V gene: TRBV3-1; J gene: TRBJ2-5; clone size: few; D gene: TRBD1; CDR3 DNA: TGTGCCAGCAGCCAATCCGGGACAGCCCAAGAGACCCAGTACTTC; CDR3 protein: CASSQSGTAQETQYF
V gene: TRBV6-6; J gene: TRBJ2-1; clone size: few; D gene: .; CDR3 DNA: TGTGCCAGCATAACTAGCTCCTACAATGAGCAGTTCTTC; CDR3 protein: CASITSSYNEQFF
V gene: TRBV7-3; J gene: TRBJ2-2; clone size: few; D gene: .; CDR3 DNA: TGTGCCAGCAGCTTATTAGGTTCCGGGCTTCGGGGCACCGGGGAGCTGTTTTTT; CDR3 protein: CASSLLGSGLRGTGELFF
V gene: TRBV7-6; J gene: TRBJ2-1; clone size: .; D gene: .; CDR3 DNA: TGTGCCAGCAGCTTAATAGTTGGATGGGGAAAGGGCAATGAGCAGTTCTTC; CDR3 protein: CASSLIVGWGKGNEQFF
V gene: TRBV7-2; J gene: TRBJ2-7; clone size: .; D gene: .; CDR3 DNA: TGTGCCAGCAGCCCACAATCCGGGGGTCCATACGAGCAGTACTTC; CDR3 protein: CASSPQSGGPYEQYF
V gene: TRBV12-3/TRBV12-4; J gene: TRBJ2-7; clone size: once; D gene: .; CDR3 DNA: TGTGCCAGCAGAATTTCCGGACAGAGCACCTACGAGCAGTACTTC; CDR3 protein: CASRISGQSTYEQYF
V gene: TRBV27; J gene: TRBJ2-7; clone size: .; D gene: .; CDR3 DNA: TGTGCCAGCAGTTTAACCTTACAGGCCAGTGGCTACGAGCAGTACTTC; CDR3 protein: CASSLTLQASGYEQYF
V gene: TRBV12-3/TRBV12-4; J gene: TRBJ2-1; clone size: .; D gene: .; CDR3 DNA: TGTGCCAGCAGTCCCCGGGGATTCTCTGAGCAGTTCTTC; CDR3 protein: CASSPRGFSEQFF
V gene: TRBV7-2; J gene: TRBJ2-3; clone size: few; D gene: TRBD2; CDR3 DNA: TGTGCCAGCAGCTCCCCCCGCGGTCGGGGGGTGTCAGATACGCAGTATTTT; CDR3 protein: CASSSPRGRGVSDTQYF
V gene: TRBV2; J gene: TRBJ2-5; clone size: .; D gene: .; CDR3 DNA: TGTGCCAGCAGTGAAATCTCGGCGGAAGAGACCCAGTACTTC; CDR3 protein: CASSEISAEETQYF
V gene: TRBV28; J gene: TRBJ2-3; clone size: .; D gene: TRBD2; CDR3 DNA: TGTGCCAGCAGTTTCCCGGGGGGGCTGACAGATACGCAGTATTTT; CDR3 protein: CASSFPGGLTDTQYF
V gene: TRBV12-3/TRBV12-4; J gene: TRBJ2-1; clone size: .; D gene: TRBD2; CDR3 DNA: TGTGCCAGCAGTTTGCGACAGTATGTGAGCGGGGTCGATGAGCAGTTCTTC; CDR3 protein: CASSLRQYVSGVDEQFF
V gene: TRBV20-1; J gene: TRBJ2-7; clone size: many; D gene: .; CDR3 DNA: TGCAGCGCCCGCCAGGGCTACGAGCAGTACTTC; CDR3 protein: CSARQGYEQYF
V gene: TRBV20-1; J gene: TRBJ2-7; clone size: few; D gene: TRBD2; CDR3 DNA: TGCAGTGCTCCCCCCGGCATCGGGACTAGCGGGGGCTACGAGCAGTACTTC; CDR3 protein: CSAPPGIGTSGGYEQYF
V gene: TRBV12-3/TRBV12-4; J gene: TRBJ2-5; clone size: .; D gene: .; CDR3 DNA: TGTGCCAGCAGGCTGACGAATGGAGAGACCCAGTACTTC; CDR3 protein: CASRLTNGETQYF
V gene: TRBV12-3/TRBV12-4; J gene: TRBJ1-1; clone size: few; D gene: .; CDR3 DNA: TGTGCCAGCGTCTGGGGTATGATGAACACTGAAGCTTTCTTT; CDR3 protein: CASVWGMMNTEAFF
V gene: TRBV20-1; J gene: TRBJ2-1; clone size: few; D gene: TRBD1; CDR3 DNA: TGCAGTGCTAGCCCGGGACAGTACAATGAGCAGTTCTTC; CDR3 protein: CSASPGQYNEQFF
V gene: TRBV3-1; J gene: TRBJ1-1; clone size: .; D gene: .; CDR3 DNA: TGTGCCAGCAGCCAATCGCAGCAGGGGATGAGGGCTTTCTTT; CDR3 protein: CASSQSQQGMRAFF